These 16 T cell receptor beta chains originate from one sample sequenced in a study of tissue T cells after allogeneic stem cell transplantation. Time point reported: mouse harvest day 7 after allogeneic transplant. Tail vein injection delivered 10^7 T-cell-depleted bone marrow cells and 10^6 splenic CD5+ T cells. Clones were read by immunoSEQ multiplex PCR, and TCRdb kept only the in-frame ones, dropping some. The sample has around 7,000 clones; 50% are singletons. Material: gut tissue. The receptors shown here come from a female BALB/c mouse given C57BL/6 T cells with graft-versus-host disease after an allogeneic hematopoietic cell transplant.

This clone is large (0.1 to 1%) within its sample. Any gene name here is a mouse gene name. Read sequence stops 1 residue before the CDR3 end, and the germline J gene provides the missing end. V usage is TRBV29 and J usage is TRBJ2-7, with D hard to call. Germline V gene data show CDR1 as MSHET and CDR2 as SYDVDS. The CDR3 is made up of 12 amino acids. The V end was cut by 3 bases, the J end by 3 bases, with 6 bases between. This CDR3 is CASSFPFYEQYF. The part of the CDR3 DNA that was read is TGTGCTAGCAGTTTCCCTTTCTATGAACAGTAC. The entire variable domain, with the rest obtained from reference TRBV29 and TRBJ2-7, is as follows: DMKVTQMPRYLIKRMGENVLLECGQDMSHETMYWYRQDPGLGLQLIYISYDVDSNSEGDIPKGYRVSRKKREHFSLILDSAKTNQTSVYFCASSFPFYEQYFGPGTRLTVL.

As regards this clone: Mouse germline and gene names are used. The read gets to within 1 residue of the CDR3 end, and the germline J gene fills in the rest. This chain uses TRBV24 with TRBJ1-1, with D tentatively TRBD1 (6 bases). Deletions cut 1 base from V and 2 bases from J, with 8 bases between. The CDR3 spans 14 residues. CDR1 KGHTA and CDR2 FRNEEI come from the germline V gene. CDR3 sequence: CASSLLGHNTEVFF. CDR3 DNA, as far as it was read: TGTGCCAGCAGTCTGTTGGGACACAACACAGAAGTCTTC.

As regards this clone: The germline and genes are mouse ones. The sequence runs out 1 residue before the end of the CDR3; the remainder is reconstructed from the germline J gene. The chain combines TRBV5 with TRBJ1-4; D might be TRBD1 (6 bases). Looked up from germline, CDR1 is LGHNA and CDR2 is YNLKQL (reference sequence). CDR3 size: 15 residues. Between the trimmed V and J ends, which lost 0 bases and 3 bases, there was a span of 8 bases. The CDR3 DNA, read in part, is TGTGCCAGCAGCCAAGAGAGGGACACCAACGAAAGATTATTT. This sequence encodes CASSQERDTNERLF. The whole CDR3 sequence reads CASSQERDTNERLFF.

Turning to this clone: Gene names are mouse gene names. Read sequence stops 1 residue before the CDR3 end, and the germline J gene provides the missing end. V and J are TRBV26 and TRBJ2-7, with no clear D. From germline, CDR1 is KGHPV and CDR2 FQNQEV (reference sequence). The V gene lost 4 bases and the J gene lost 0 bases, with 10 bases spanning the gap. The CDR3 has 14 residues. The CDR3 bases that were read are TGTGCCAGCAGTCCTCGACAAAGCTCCTATGAACAGTAC. It is translated as CASSPRQSSYEQY. The full CDR3 reads CASSPRQSSYEQYF.

Only a few counts were recorded for this clone. Gene names follow the mouse nomenclature. From the germline J gene comes the end of the CDR3, since the read stops 1 residue before it. This rearrangement joins TRBV26 to TRBJ1-3; D uncertain. There are 15 residues in the CDR3. Germline V gene lookup returns CDR1 KGHPV and CDR2 FQNQEV (reference sequence). Trimming shortened V by 3 bases and J by 4 bases, and 13 bases separated the two germline ends. This chain's CDR3 is CASSLVRTRGNTLYF. Partial CDR3 DNA: TGTGCCAGCAGTCTCGTCCGGACGAGGGGAAATACGCTCTAT.

Regarding this clone: These gene names are mouse names. The CDR3 end is not reached by the read, which stops 1 residue before it; the germline J gene fills it in. The chain uses TRBV13-3 and TRBJ1-1; 7 bases are shared with TRBD1. The length of the CDR3 is 15 residues. Germline CDR1 NNHDY, CDR2 SYVADS. J lost 0 bases, V lost 0 bases, and 2 bases had no gene match. The sequenced CDR3 bases are TGTGCCAGCAGTGATGCAGGGGGGGCAAACACAGAAGTCTTC. This codes for CASSDAGGANTEVF. The CDR3 reads in full as CASSDAGGANTEVFF.

Points on this clone: The gene symbols are mouse symbols. The observed sequence ends 1 residue before the CDR3 terminus, with the missing tail filled in from the germline J gene. This chain connects TRBV12-1 to TRBJ2-4, with 7 bases matching TRBD2. Germline values: CDR1 SGHSN, CDR2 HYEKVE. Losses at the gene ends were 2 bases for V and 2 bases for J; bases not matched to a gene: 3. The CDR3 totals 14 residues. The sequenced part of the CDR3 DNA is TGTGCCAGCTCTCCGACTGGGTCTCAAAACACCTTGTAC. Translation: CASSPTGSQNTLY. The full CDR3 protein is CASSPTGSQNTLYF.

Relative to its sample, this clone is medium-sized. Gene and germline names: mouse. The missing CDR3 end, 1 residue past where the read stops, is filled in from the germline J gene. This chain connects TRBV23 to TRBJ2-7; TRBD2 reflects the table's D call only, with no check against the DNA. CDR3 length equals 14 residues. From germline, CDR1 is KGHTA and CDR2 FQNQQP. This chain's CDR3 is CSSSQSGWAYEQYF. The DNA read from the CDR3 is TGCTCCAGCAGTCAATCCGGCTGGGCCTATGAACAGTAC.

With respect to this clone: Mouse gene names apply. The read ends 1 residue shy of where the CDR3 ends; the end is completed using the germline J gene. This rearrangement joins TRBV26 to TRBJ2-4; D is unresolved. Germline CDR1 KGHPV, CDR2 FQNQEV (reference sequence). The V gene lost 4 bases and the J gene lost 7 bases, with 12 bases spanning the gap. The CDR3 runs to 13 residues. The part of the CDR3 DNA that was read is TGTGCCAGCAGTCGAGGAAATGAGGACACCTTGTAC. The encoded protein is CASSRGNEDTLY. The whole CDR3 is CASSRGNEDTLYF.

Worth noting for this clone: Gene names and germline match the mouse. The CDR3 end is not reached by the read, which stops 1 residue before it; the germline J gene fills it in. The V gene is TRBV23, the J gene TRBJ2-5; the D segment call TRBD2 is taken from the table without a DNA check. CDR3 size: 14 residues. Looked up from germline, CDR1 is KGHTA and CDR2 is FQNQQP. The CDR3 loop reads CSSSGLGIQDTQYF. The covered CDR3 bases are TGCTCCAGCAGTGGACTGGGCATCCAAGACACCCAGTAC.

Points on this clone: Gene and germline names: mouse. From the germline J gene comes the end of the CDR3, since the read stops 1 residue before it. V is TRBV26 and J is TRBJ2-4; unclear D gene. The germline gives CDR1 KGHPV, CDR2 FQNQEV (reference sequence). Trimming took off 4 bases at V and 0 bases at J, with 8 bases between the two ends. The CDR3 has 14 amino acids. CDR3 loop: CASSPTISQNTLYF. The CDR3 DNA, read in part, is TGTGCCAGCAGTCCGACAATTAGTCAAAACACCTTGTAC.

Note on this clone: Mouse germline and gene names are used. The read gets to within 1 residue of the CDR3 end, and the germline J gene fills in the rest. This chain links TRBV17 with TRBJ1-4; tentative D call: TRBD1 (5 bases). CDR1 and CDR2 from the germline V gene are MNHDT and YYDKIL. The CDR3 is 14 amino acids. V shed 4 bases and J shed 4 bases, with 10 bases lying between them. The sequenced CDR3 bases are TGTGCTAGCAGTACGGGGGGGGTCAACGAAAGATTATTT. Protein sequence: CASSTGGVNERLF. The whole CDR3 protein reads CASSTGGVNERLFF.

Turning to this clone: These gene names are mouse names. The CDR3 goes on 1 residue after the read ends, and that part is filled in from the germline J gene. The gene calls are TRBV12-2 and TRBJ2-5; D gene unclear. This CDR3 has 14 amino acids. The V and J ends lost 0 bases and 0 bases respectively, with 6 bases between them. From germline, CDR1 is SGHLS and CDR2 HYDKME. The CDR3 reads CASSLTLNQDTQYF. The CDR3 bases that were read are TGTGCCAGCTCTCTCACACTTAACCAAGACACCCAGTAC.

Notes on this clone: The gene symbols are mouse symbols. From the germline J gene comes the end of the CDR3, since the read stops 1 residue before it. The rearrangement uses TRBV19 and TRBJ1-1; 11 bases agree with TRBD1. Looked up from germline, CDR1 is FNHDT and CDR2 is SITEND (reference sequence). The CDR3 sequence is 13 residues long. V dropped 6 bases and J dropped 5; count of bases not matched to a gene: 3. The CDR3 DNA, read in part, is TGTGCCAGCACCGGGACAGGGGGGACAGAAGTCTTC. It encodes CASTGTGGTEVF. The entire CDR3 is CASTGTGGTEVFF.

This clone was counted only a few times. Gene and germline names: mouse. The sequence runs out 1 residue before the end of the CDR3; the remainder is reconstructed from the germline J gene. The chain uses TRBV15 and TRBJ1-5; weak D call: TRBD1 (5 bases). This CDR3 has 14 residues. The germline V and J ends were trimmed by 3 bases and 0 bases, with 6 bases remaining between them. Germline loops: CDR1 SGHND, CDR2 FRSKSL. The CDR3 here is CASSLDINNQAPLF. The covered CDR3 bases are TGTGCCAGCAGTTTGGACATTAACAACCAGGCTCCGCTT.

This clone is classed as large (0.1 to 1%). All gene names here are mouse names. The CDR3 end lies 1 residue beyond the end of the read and is filled in from the germline J gene. J is TRBJ1-2 and V is TRBV13-2; D unclear. Germline lookup yields CDR1 NNHNN and CDR2 SYGAGS (reference sequence). Trimming removed 3 bases at V and 0 bases at J, with 9 bases between. CDR3 length: 14 amino acids. The CDR3 sequence is CASGASKSNSDYTF. The covered CDR3 bases are TGTGCCAGCGGTGCCTCCAAATCAAACTCCGACTACACC.